This record covers a single T cell receptor beta chain. The target of this receptor is not known. No base quality information exists; no much larger clone differs at one position. These data are taken from a study of shared clonotypes between healthy human individuals (dated by TCRdb to about 2020). Concerning the study at large: The cohort comprised a couple of women and a few men aged 18 to 49 years. Per donor, three plates each were used for CD4 naive and CD4 memory, two for CD8 naive, and one for CD8 memory. The study deeply sequenced blood TCR repertoires of five healthy adults to estimate repertoire size and the extent of clonotype sharing between individuals. Different laboratories and diverse techniques were used to prepare libraries and sequence TCR repertoires, to increase sequencing depth and limit assay-specific biases. Between about 0.85 and 8.9 billion PBMCs per donor were obtained by leukapheresis. Results and caveats for the whole study, not just this receptor: Rarefaction of sorted-subset datasets indicated incomplete sequencing despite the large sequencing depth. Sharing across a few donors was observed for around 5% of naive CD4, 3% to 4% of naive CD8, around 2.5% of memory CD4, and about 0.4% of memory CD8 clonotypes. Naive subsets generally had larger estimated clonotype richness than memory subsets did. Sampling was restricted to blood, and TCR repertoires in tissues likely differ from the TCR repertoires found in blood. Based on pairwise subsampling, the degree of clonotype sharing among donors was expected to be affected by sequencing depth. The genetic and exposure-history diversity represented was limited by the small number of donors. Higher generation probabilities were observed for clonotypes shared by all four sorted-subset donors than for non-shared clonotypes.

TCR CDR3 regions were amplified from genomic DNA by multiplex PCR using the deep immunoSEQ assay. Genomic DNA extracted from each cell subset was distributed evenly over all wells of several immunoSEQ 96-well plates, and each plate served as one replicate. Each replicate PCR for sorted subsets received around 200 ng genomic DNA, equal to around 32,000 T cell genomes. Purified libraries were quantified with a Qubit 3.0 fluorometer, sized on a Bioanalyzer 2100, and re-quantified with the KAPA Library Quantification kit. A separate single-read 150-cycle Illumina NextSeq 550 flow cell was used to sequence each immunoSEQ 96-well plate. The study's own analysis went as follows. The immunoSEQ output contained only junctional sequences without quality scores, so filtering could not match that applied to full-length reads. To assign V/J genes and CDR3, sequences were annotated against IMGT germline references using PyIR, a Python wrapper for IgBLAST v1.9. Any read was removed if the V/J assignment was weak (E-value above 1e-6), the CDR3 was missing, or the read contained stop codons, out-of-frame junctions, or ambiguous translated residues. A V3J clonotype was defined by an identical inferred V gene, J gene, and CDR3 amino acid sequence. Percentage overlap between repertoires was calculated by dividing the number of shared unique clonotypes by the size of the smaller repertoire. Three approaches were used to assess repertoire richness: RTK rarefaction, the Chao1 estimator, and Recon v2.1 estimates of unobserved clonotypes. Generation probabilities were computed with OLGA for all TCRbeta clonotypes obtained by the gDNA method from several donors. TCRdb took this table from immuneACCESS and kept in-frame rearrangements with V and J called. Such tables lack part of the clones; where checked against another copy, unresolved V genes explain under half of the gap, and the rest is unexplained. That table is the source of V, J and clone size, and D and trimming were worked out from the DNA. The table for this sample lists some 2 million clones; about 95% of them were counted only once. More than 0.95% of the sample lies in the top ten.

The CDR3 runs 13 residues from the cysteine to the phenylalanine. Only CDR3 DNA remains: 39 bases, in frame from the first base. V lost 2 bases and J lost 5 bases; the stretch between them is 10 bases long. CDR1 and CDR2, per the germline V gene (reference sequence), are SEHNR and FQNEAQ. CD8 naive samples were obtained by positive selection for CCR7 among CD45RO-negative cells, yielding a CD45RA+CCR7+ population from which TemRA cells were excluded. Healthy HIV-negative adults with no recently reported acute infections or vaccinations were included as donors. Every donor was a Caucasian adult residing in Nashville, Tennessee, USA. Blood was obtained by leukapheresis, after which PBMCs were separated by Ficoll-Histopaque density gradient centrifugation and cryopreserved in liquid nitrogen vapor phase. Analytical flow cytometry was used to check the purity and quantity of each magnetically sorted T cell population. From each sorted fraction, genomic DNA was isolated and quantified by UV absorbance on a Nanodrop 2000c.

The V and J genes are TRBV7-9 and TRBJ2-7, with the D gene call left open. The source material was naive CD8+ T cells sorted from blood. The sample's cell subset or site label is to be understood as: CD45RA+CCR7+. The clonotype comes from a man between 18 and 35 years old in good health. The nucleotide sequence reads TGTGCCAGCAGCTTATTACCCCGGGACGAGCAGTACTTC. Protein translation: CASSLLPRDEQYF.